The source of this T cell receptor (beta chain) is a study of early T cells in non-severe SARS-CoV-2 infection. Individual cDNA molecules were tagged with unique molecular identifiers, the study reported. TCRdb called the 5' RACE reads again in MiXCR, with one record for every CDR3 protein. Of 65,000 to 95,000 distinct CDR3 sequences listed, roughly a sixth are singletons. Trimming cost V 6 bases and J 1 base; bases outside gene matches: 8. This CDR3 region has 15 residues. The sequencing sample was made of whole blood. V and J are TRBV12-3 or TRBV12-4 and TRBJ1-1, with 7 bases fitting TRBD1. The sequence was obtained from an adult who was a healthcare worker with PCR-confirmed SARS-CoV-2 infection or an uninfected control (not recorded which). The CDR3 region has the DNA TGTGCCAGCAGCCCCGACAGGGCCGCGAACACTGAAGCTTTCTTT. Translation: CASSPDRAANTEAFF.